This T cell receptor (beta chain) appears in the sequencing data of a study of technical replicates of blood from a few donors. This CDR3 is built from 17 residues. V was cut by 2 bases and J by 0 bases, with 17 bases left in between. Germline lookup yields CDR1 SGHKS and CDR2 YYEKEE (reference sequence). Method: immunoSEQ multiplex PCR; TCRdb's copy keeps in-frame clones and lacks some. Of about 85,000 clones in the sample, roughly 94% were seen once. This clonotype was obtained from a human donor in good health. Sequencing used T cells isolated from PBMCs. The chain has TRBV5-5 and TRBJ1-1; no definite D call. CDR3 amino acids: CASSFFPQATVNTEAFF. For the CDR3, the DNA is TGTGCCAGCAGCTTTTTTCCCCAAGCAACAGTGAACACTGAAGCTTTCTTT.